The rows below give T cell receptor beta chains drawn from one sample of a study of cytomegalovirus exposure and HLA in healthy donors. Here immunoSEQ multiplex PCR was the method, and the copy in TCRdb shows in-frame clones only, minus some. The sample contains hundreds of thousands of clones, 75% to 90% of which appear only once. The sequenced sample was PBMCs. These receptor sequences come from a woman under 30 in good health and CMV-seronegative. The CDR3 runs from the conserved cysteine through the conserved F or W. A D gene is named only where the DNA matches it firmly. Clone size appears in some rows only: once, few, many, or a class for an expanded clone.

TRBV30	TRBJ1-1	-	few	TGTGCCGTGGACACGAATATGAACACTGAAGCTTTCTTT	CAVDTNMNTEAFF
TRBV30	TRBJ2-1	TRBD2	-	TGTGCCTGGAGCGCGGGAGCGGGAGTCAAGGATGAGCAGTTCTTC	CAWSAGAGVKDEQFF
TRBV5-1	TRBJ2-1	-	-	TGCGCCAGCAGCTCAACCCCTGGGGCACGAGAGCAGTTCTTC	CASSSTPGAREQFF
TRBV5-1	TRBJ2-7	-	-	TGCGCCAGCAGTAGAGATCCGGGACAAATAATTCAATCTAAATACGAGCAGTACTTC	CASSRDPGQIIQSKYEQYF
TRBV7-9	TRBJ1-1	-	-	TGTGCCAGCAGTCCCGGGGATGGGCGGGCGAACACTGAAGCTTTCTTT	CASSPGDGRANTEAFF
TRBV27	TRBJ2-3	-	-	TGTGCCAGCAGTTCAAGTTTGGGTACAGATACGCAGTATTTT	CASSSSLGTDTQYF
TRBV18	TRBJ1-2	-	few	TGTGCCAGCTCACCCTTGACTCAAGGGGGTGGCTACACCTTC	CASSPLTQGGGYTF
TRBV28	TRBJ2-7	-	-	TGTGCCAGCAGTCTAAGCTCCGACGGCTACGAGCAGTACTTC	CASSLSSDGYEQYF
TRBV19	TRBJ2-1	TRBD2	-	TGTGCCAGTAGTATTTTCTACGGGGGAGGGGATGAGCAGTTCTTC	CASSIFYGGGDEQFF
TRBV12-5	TRBJ2-7	TRBD1	-	TGTGCTAGTGGTTTGGTACTATCTGGGACAGGGGGCCTCTCCGAGCAGTACTTC	CASGLVLSGTGGLSEQYF